Following are 9 T cell receptor beta chains from one sample sequenced in a study of shared clonotypes between healthy human individuals. TCRdb's table, derived via immunoSEQ multiplex PCR, lists solely in-frame clones and lacks some. The table has about 2.1 million clones, about 93% seen once; the top ten hold about 1.5%. Naive-designated CD8 cells lacked CD45RO, were positively enriched for CCR7, and omitted terminally differentiated effector memory CD45RA+ cells. Sequencing was carried out using naive CD8+ T cells from PBMCs. All receptors derive from a man between 18 and 35 years old in good health. Some clones in this sample may be carry-over from other donors' samples.

The V call is TRBV9, the J call TRBJ2-7; 8 nucleotides line up with TRBD2. The CDR3 has 15 amino acids. With V trimmed by 2 bases and J by 0 bases, 4 bases remained unmatched. CDR1 is SGDLS, CDR2 YYNGEE, per germline. CDR3 nucleotides: TGTGCCAGCAGCGTCGGGGGGGACCTCTCCTACGAGCAGTACTTC. As protein: CASSVGGDLSYEQYF.

The V and J genes are TRBV28 and TRBJ2-1; 12 positions match TRBD2. Losses at the gene ends were 3 bases for V and 13 bases for J; bases not matched to a gene: 7. Germline CDR1 is MDHEN and CDR2 is SYDVKM. The CDR3 contains 14 residues. In DNA, the CDR3 is TGTGCCAGCAGTTTTTACCTAGCGGGAGGGATACAGTTCTTC. Amino acid sequence: CASSFYLAGGIQFF.

The V gene is TRBV6-6, the J gene TRBJ2-7, with D perhaps TRBD2 (5 bases). This CDR3 spans 13 amino acids. Looked up from germline, CDR1 is MNHNY and CDR2 is SVGAGI (reference sequence). Deletions cut 6 bases from V and 2 bases from J, with 11 bases between. As DNA, the CDR3 is TGTGCCAGCAGAAGCGGCAGTCCCTACGAGCAGTACTTC. This encodes CASRSGSPYEQYF.

The genes are TRBV11-2 and TRBJ2-1, with D tentatively TRBD1 (5 bases). The germline V gene encodes CDR1 SGHAT and CDR2 FQNNGV. Trimming cost V 5 bases and J 7 bases, with 21 bases left between them. The length of the CDR3 is 16 residues. CDR3 nucleotide sequence: TGTGCCAGCAGCCCCTCTTTCCCACAGGAAGGGAATGAGCAGTTCTTC. This gives the protein CASSPSFPQEGNEQFF.

The chain joins TRBV5-4 to TRBJ1-2, with 8 bases aligning to TRBD1. The trim removed 5 bases at V and 7 bases at J, leaving 13 bases unmatched. Germline CDR1 reads SGHNT; CDR2 reads YYREEE (reference sequence). CDR3 length equals 15 residues. The CDR3 reads CASSTDRESMGGYTF. The CDR3 coding sequence is TGTGCCAGCAGTACGGACAGGGAATCAATGGGTGGCTACACCTTC.

The J gene is TRBJ2-2, the V gene TRBV4-2; D is undetermined. With 0 bases removed from V and 4 bases from J, the gap between germline ends came to 6 bases. Germline V lookup: CDR1 LGHNA, CDR2 YNFKEQ. The CDR3 contains 14 residues. The CDR3 reads CASSQELATGELFF. CDR3 DNA sequence: TGTGCCAGCAGCCAAGAATTGGCCACCGGGGAGCTGTTTTTT.

The V and J genes are TRBV5-1 and TRBJ2-5; 10 bases fit TRBD2. The CDR3 totals 16 residues. The germline V gene has CDR1 SGHRS and CDR2 YFSETQ. V dropped 4 bases and J dropped 0; count of bases not matched to a gene: 6. DNA for the CDR3: TGCGCCAGCAGCCCCGGACTAGCGGCGTACCAAGAGACCCAGTACTTC. Its translation is CASSPGLAAYQETQYF.

The V call is TRBV11-1, the J call TRBJ2-1; the match to TRBD2 covers 15 bases. After removal of 5 bases from V and 7 bases from J, the junction contained 6 bases not matched to a gene. Germline values: CDR1 SGHAT, CDR2 FQDESV (reference sequence). The CDR3 extends over 16 amino acids. CDR3 sequence reads: CASSLGLAGGGNEQFF. CDR3 in DNA: TGTGCCAGCAGCCTGGGACTAGCGGGAGGAGGAAATGAGCAGTTCTTC.

The chain employs TRBV5-1 and TRBJ2-2, with TRBD1 matching 9 bases. CDR1 and CDR2 (germline): SGHRS, YFSETQ. The V gene end was trimmed by 7 bases and the J gene end by 4 bases; junction bases not matched to a gene: 2. The CDR3 has 13 amino acids. CDR3 nucleotide sequence: TGCGCCAGCCAGACAGGGGGCACCGGGGAGCTGTTTTTT. Amino acid sequence: CASQTGGTGELFF.